This is a list of T cell receptor beta chains from one sample in a study of T cells in Graves' hyperthyroidism and ophthalmopathy. TCRdb reprocessed the multiplex PCR reads via MiXCR and lists one record per CDR3 protein. Of 250,000 or so distinct CDR3 sequences listed, about 17% are singletons. What was sequenced was blood. These receptor sequences come from a woman between 18 and 29 years old with Graves' ophthalmopathy. Each CDR3 is given with its conserved first and last residue. D genes are given only for firm matches. Size is omitted from some rows. Given values are once, few, many or a class for expanded clones.

>.|TRBV7-9|TRBJ2-7|.
CASSLSLRDTSSYEQYF
TGTGCCAGCAGCTTATCTTTACGGGACACTAGCTCCTACGAGCAGTACTTC
>many|TRBV30|TRBJ1-2|.
CAWSGKNYGYTF
TGTGCCTGGAGTGGCAAGAACTATGGCTACACCTTC
>few|TRBV9|TRBJ1-1|.
CASSVAGDPLTEAFF
TGTGCCAGCAGCGTAGCTGGGGACCCCTTAACTGAAGCTTTCTTT
>many|TRBV6-1|TRBJ2-1|TRBD1
CASSRDREGVNEQFF
TGTGCCAGCAGTAGGGACAGGGAGGGTGTCAATGAGCAGTTCTTC
>.|TRBV11-2|TRBJ2-1|TRBD2
CASSLGLAGGPNEQFF
TGTGCCAGCAGCTTAGGACTAGCGGGGGGGCCGAATGAGCAGTTCTTC
>.|TRBV2|TRBJ2-5|.
CASSASGTHFGETQYF
TGTGCCAGCAGCGCTTCCGGGACTCACTTCGGGGAGACCCAGTACTTC
>many|TRBV24-1|TRBJ2-3|TRBD2
CATGGFQRTDTQYF
TGTGCCACGGGGGGGTTTCAACGCACAGATACGCAGTATTTT
>many|TRBV7-9|TRBJ1-1|.
CASSPGYNEAFF
TGTGCCAGCAGCCCCGGCTATAATGAAGCTTTCTTT
>many|TRBV20-1|TRBJ2-7|TRBD2
CSAPNGGIDEQYF
TGCAGTGCTCCCAACGGGGGGATTGACGAGCAGTACTTC
>many|TRBV3-1|TRBJ2-2|.
CASSPLGSNTGELFF
TGTGCCAGCAGCCCTCTTGGTTCGAACACCGGGGAGCTGTTTTTT
>.|TRBV11-2|TRBJ2-2|.
CASSPGRSLGRVNTGEPFF
TGTGCCAGCAGCCCGGGGCGATCTCTTGGCCGGGTGAACACCGGGGAGCCGTTTTTT
>many|TRBV28|TRBJ2-7|.
CASSPSREQYF
TGTGCCAGCAGTCCTAGTCGCGAGCAGTACTTC
>many|TRBV15|TRBJ2-2|TRBD2
CATSASLAGGFTGELFF
TGTGCCACCAGCGCCTCACTAGCGGGAGGCTTCACCGGGGAGCTGTTTTTT
>many|TRBV12-3/TRBV12-4|TRBJ2-3|TRBD1
CASSFRDRGDTQYF
TGTGCCAGCAGTTTCCGGGACAGGGGAGATACGCAGTATTTT
>many|TRBV6-2/TRBV6-3|TRBJ2-1|.
CASSYSKNYNEQFF
TGTGCCAGCAGTTACTCGAAGAATTACAATGAGCAGTTCTTC
>many|TRBV9|TRBJ2-5|TRBD2
CASSLAGVLQETQYF
TGTGCCAGCAGCTTAGCGGGGGTGTTACAAGAGACCCAGTACTTC
>few|TRBV3-1|TRBJ1-3|TRBD1
CASSQTPGTGGNTIYF
TGTGCCAGCAGCCAAACCCCCGGGACAGGGGGAAACACCATATATTTT
>many|TRBV24-1|TRBJ2-3|TRBD2
CATSDLSGGLAGFRTDTQYF
TGTGCCACCAGTGATTTAAGTGGGGGACTAGCGGGGTTTCGCACAGATACGCAGTATTTT
>many|TRBV29-1|TRBJ1-2|TRBD1
CSVRTGGGYTF
TGCAGCGTTAGGACAGGGGGTGGCTACACCTTC
>few|TRBV28|TRBJ1-5|TRBD1
CASSSLGTGAWAGQPQHF
TGTGCCAGCAGTTCTCTCGGGACAGGGGCATGGGCAGGGCAGCCCCAGCATTTT
>many|TRBV20-1|TRBJ1-2|.
CSARTSEGRGGYTF
TGCAGTGCTAGAACTAGCGAAGGACGGGGAGGCTACACCTTC
>many|TRBV6-1|TRBJ1-1|.
CASSERRHTEAFF
TGTGCCAGCAGTGAGAGGAGGCACACTGAAGCTTTCTTT
>many|TRBV28|TRBJ2-3|.
CASSPGWRGRRTDTQYF
TGTGCCAGCAGTCCGGGTTGGAGGGGTCGCCGCACAGATACGCAGTATTTT
>many|TRBV7-2|TRBJ2-1|.
CASSLVPASYNEQFF
TGTGCCAGCAGCTTAGTTCCAGCATCCTACAATGAGCAGTTCTTC
>many|TRBV9|TRBJ1-5|TRBD1
CASSVGQGDQPQHF
TGTGCCAGCAGCGTAGGACAGGGGGATCAGCCCCAGCATTTT
>few|TRBV15|TRBJ2-5|TRBD2
CATSRDSLAGEETQYF
TGTGCCACCAGCAGAGATAGTCTAGCGGGAGAGGAGACCCAGTACTTC
>many|TRBV28|TRBJ2-1|.
CASSWFLEENNEQFF
TGTGCCAGCAGTTGGTTTCTCGAGGAGAACAATGAGCAGTTCTTC
>many|TRBV6-1|TRBJ1-1|TRBD1
CASSRDRVRRDTEAFF
TGTGCCAGCAGCCGGGACAGAGTTCGGAGGGACACTGAAGCTTTCTTT
>many|TRBV2|TRBJ1-5|TRBD1
CATQGDNQPQHF
TGTGCAACACAGGGGGACAATCAGCCCCAGCATTTT
>many|TRBV6-5|TRBJ2-7|.
CASSYGRAREQYF
TGTGCCAGCAGTTACGGCAGGGCGAGAGAGCAGTACTTC
>many|TRBV4-3|TRBJ2-5|TRBD2
CASSQDGTSDQETQYF
TGCGCCAGCAGCCAAGACGGGACTAGCGATCAAGAGACCCAGTACTTC
>many|TRBV7-2|TRBJ2-3|TRBD2
CASSTEAGVADTQYF
TGTGCCAGCAGCACAGAAGCGGGAGTTGCAGATACGCAGTATTTT
>few|TRBV18|TRBJ2-6|TRBD1
CASSPQGTGPSGANVLTF
TGTGCCAGCTCACCACAAGGGACAGGGCCCTCTGGGGCCAACGTCCTGACTTTC
>many|TRBV27|TRBJ1-2|.
CASSSSHLGNYGYTF
TGTGCCAGCAGTTCCTCTCACTTAGGGAACTATGGCTACACCTTC
>many|TRBV10-1|TRBJ2-2|TRBD1
CASSESRPDRGLGELFF
TGCGCCAGCAGTGAGTCCCGGCCGGACAGGGGGCTAGGGGAGCTGTTTTTT
>.|TRBV28|TRBJ2-7|TRBD2
CASSSAGTSGRHERYF
TGTGCCAGCAGTTCCGCCGGGACTAGCGGGAGACACGAGCGGTACTTC
>many|TRBV4-3|TRBJ2-2|TRBD1
CASSLQGLGGELFF
TGCGCCAGCAGCCTACAGGGGTTGGGCGGGGAGCTGTTTTTT
>.|TRBV5-1|TRBJ2-7|.
CASKDEPYEQYF
TGCGCCAGCAAAGATGAGCCCTACGAGCAGTACTTC
>.|TRBV7-7|TRBJ2-3|.
CASSRLRGSTDTQYF
TGTGCTAGCAGCCGCCTCAGGGGTAGCACAGATACGCAGTATTTT
>few|TRBV4-1|TRBJ2-3|.
CASSQAPKPKGFHTDTQYF
TGCGCCAGCAGCCAAGCCCCAAAGCCCAAGGGCTTCCACACAGATACGCAGTATTTT
>.|TRBV20-1|TRBJ2-7|TRBD1
CSARVPQGLSYEQYF
TGCAGTGCTAGAGTTCCACAGGGGCTCTCCTACGAGCAGTACTTC
>few|TRBV19|TRBJ1-2|.
CASNPRGPSNYGYTF
TGTGCCAGTAATCCGAGGGGACCATCTAACTATGGCTACACCTTC